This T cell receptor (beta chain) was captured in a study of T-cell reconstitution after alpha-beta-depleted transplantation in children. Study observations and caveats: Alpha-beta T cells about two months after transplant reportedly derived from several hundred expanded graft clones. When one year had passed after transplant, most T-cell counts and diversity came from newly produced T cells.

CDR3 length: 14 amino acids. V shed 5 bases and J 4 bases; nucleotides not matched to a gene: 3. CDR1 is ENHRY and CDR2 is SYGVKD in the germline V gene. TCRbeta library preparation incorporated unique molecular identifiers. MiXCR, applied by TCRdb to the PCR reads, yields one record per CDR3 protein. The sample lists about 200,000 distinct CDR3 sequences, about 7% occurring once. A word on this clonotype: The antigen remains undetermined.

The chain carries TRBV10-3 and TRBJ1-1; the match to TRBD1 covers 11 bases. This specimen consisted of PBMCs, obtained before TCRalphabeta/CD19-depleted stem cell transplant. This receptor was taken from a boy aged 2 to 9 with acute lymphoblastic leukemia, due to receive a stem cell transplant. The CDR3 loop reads CAISSGTGGTEAFF. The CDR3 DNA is TGTGCCATCAGTTCCGGGACAGGGGGCACTGAAGCTTTCTTT.